This T cell receptor beta chain was recovered during a study of CD8 T cell repertoires and HIV-1 epitope variants. Study-wide context: T cells were stimulated with Twenty-five Gag and Nef peptides separately. Controls were a CMV, EBV and flu pool, Ebola AY9, and no peptide. Study findings and constraints: Most of the nine antigen-specific clonotypes appeared cross-reactive to autologous or escape variants.

As for this clone: Its matching antigen is unknown.

Measured with immunoSEQ multiplex PCR; TCRdb has only the in-frame clones, and not every one. This table holds about 4,800 clones, roughly 67% found once. This TCR was recovered from a male donor with HIV. Specimen: cultured CD8+ T cells derived from PBMCs.

DNA of the CDR3: TGTGCCAGCAGTTTATCTATGGGGAACACCATATATTTT. Protein product: CASSLSMGNTIYF. The chain links TRBV27 to TRBJ1-3; D is unresolved. This CDR3 has 13 amino acids. The V and J ends lost 0 bases and 7 bases respectively, with 7 bases between them. Germline lookup yields CDR1 MNHEY and CDR2 SMNVEV (reference sequence).